This is a list of T cell receptor beta chains from one sample in a study of blood T cell repertoires in COVID-19. Generated by immunoSEQ multiplex PCR, the TCRdb table keeps only in-frame clones and is missing some. The data show approximately 290,000 clones, about 89% seen once. The sequenced sample consisted of peripheral blood. The receptors come from a woman aged 55-69 years with acute or convalescent COVID-19. Both conserved end residues are part of each CDR3. The D gene is left open where the match is weak. Size is stated for part of the rows, as once, few or many counts, or as a class when the clone is expanded.

j_gene,abundance,v_gene,d_gene,CDR3aa,CDR3nt
TRBJ1-5,-,TRBV19,TRBD1,CASGTGGNQPQHF,TGTGCCAGCGGGACAGGGGGAAATCAGCCCCAGCATTTT
TRBJ1-1,-,TRBV21-1,-,CASSKAPGQGGCDTEAFF,TGTGCCAGCAGCAAAGCCCCGGGACAGGGAGGTTGCGACACTGAAGCTTTCTTT
TRBJ2-3,-,TRBV5-1,-,CASSGYRDADTQYF,TGCGCCAGCAGCGGATACAGGGACGCAGATACGCAGTATTTT
TRBJ2-2,-,TRBV15,-,CATSRDRTYGHTGELFF,TGTGCCACCAGCAGAGATAGGACTTACGGGCACACCGGGGAGCTGTTTTTT
TRBJ1-2,-,TRBV7-8,TRBD1,CASSDRTGNYGYTF,TGTGCCAGCAGCGATCGGACAGGGAACTATGGCTACACCTTC
TRBJ1-4,once,TRBV23-1,-,CASSLVGGALDEKLFF,TGCGCCAGCAGTCTGGTAGGGGGGGCTCTGGATGAAAAACTGTTTTTT
TRBJ1-2,-,TRBV7-2,-,CASTTQGTGGYTF,TGTGCCAGCACCACTCAGGGGACGGGCGGCTACACCTTC
TRBJ1-3,-,TRBV11-2,-,CASSFGGGPGNTIYF,TGTGCCAGCAGCTTTGGGGGGGGGCCAGGAAACACCATATATTTT
TRBJ2-7,-,TRBV29-1,TRBD2,CSVEDPREAEPYEQYF,TGCAGCGTTGAAGACCCTCGGGAGGCAGAGCCCTACGAGCAGTACTTC
TRBJ1-1,once,TRBV6-5,-,CASSRTGILRTEAFF,TGTGCCAGCAGTCGTACAGGGATTTTGCGTACTGAAGCTTTCTTT
TRBJ2-7,-,TRBV5-3,-,CARSLGQQPYEQYF,TGTGCCAGAAGCTTGGGTCAACAGCCCTACGAGCAGTACTTC
TRBJ1-5,-,TRBV28,-,CASTLGASLGNQPQHF,TGTGCCAGCACCCTAGGGGCCTCCTTGGGCAATCAGCCCCAGCATTTT
TRBJ2-5,-,TRBV12-3/TRBV12-4,TRBD2,CASSLRGETQYF,TGTGCCAGCAGTTTGCGGGGGGAGACCCAGTACTTC
TRBJ1-1,once,TRBV19,-,CASSLRRDFDTEAFF,TGTGCCAGTAGTCTGAGGAGGGATTTCGACACTGAAGCTTTCTTT
TRBJ1-1,-,TRBV11-2,TRBD1,CASSLDGAGGYFTEAFF,TGTGCCAGCAGCTTAGATGGGGCAGGGGGCTATTTCACTGAAGCTTTCTTT
TRBJ2-7,-,TRBV28,-,CASSLWDSTYEQYF,TGTGCCAGCAGTTTGTGGGACTCCACCTACGAGCAGTACTTC
TRBJ2-5,-,TRBV28,TRBD2,CASRPHLAGLETQYF,TGTGCCAGCAGGCCCCATTTAGCGGGGTTGGAGACCCAGTACTTC
TRBJ1-1,-,TRBV27,-,CASSLSSGYTEAFF,TGTGCCAGCAGTTTATCATCGGGGTACACTGAAGCTTTCTTT
TRBJ1-5,-,TRBV5-6,-,CASSFGALSGPQHF,TGTGCCAGCAGTTTTGGAGCCCTAAGTGGCCCCCAGCATTTT
TRBJ1-4,-,TRBV19,-,CASSMWPPGEKLFF,TGTGCCAGTAGTATGTGGCCACCGGGTGAAAAACTGTTTTTT
TRBJ1-2,-,TRBV12-3/TRBV12-4,-,CASSIGLYGYTF,TGTGCCAGCAGTATCGGACTCTATGGCTACACCTTC
TRBJ1-4,-,TRBV15,-,CATSGGINEKLFF,TGTGCCACCAGCGGAGGTATTAATGAAAAACTGTTTTTT
TRBJ1-6,-,TRBV18,-,CASSPLETKNNSPLHF,TGTGCCAGCTCACCTCTCGAGACAAAGAATAATTCACCCCTCCACTTT
TRBJ2-7,-,TRBV28,-,CASSSRGGVFLAYEQYF,TGTGCCAGCAGTTCTAGGGGGGGTGTGTTTTTGGCCTACGAGCAGTACTTC
TRBJ2-1,-,TRBV12-5,TRBD2,CASGSPGTSIHNEQFF,TGTGCTAGTGGTAGTCCCGGGACTAGTATCCACAATGAGCAGTTCTTC
TRBJ2-1,-,TRBV5-6,TRBD1,CASRGQASYNEQFF,TGTGCCAGCAGGGGACAGGCCTCCTACAATGAGCAGTTCTTC
TRBJ2-7,-,TRBV12-3/TRBV12-4,TRBD2,CASSLTGRDEQYF,TGTGCCAGCAGTTTGACTGGGAGGGACGAGCAGTACTTC
TRBJ1-1,-,TRBV6-6,-,CASSPRQSLNTEAFF,TGTGCCAGCAGCCCTAGACAGTCCTTGAACACTGAAGCTTTCTTT
TRBJ1-5,-,TRBV19,TRBD1,CASIGTGNQPQHF,TGTGCCAGTATAGGGACAGGCAATCAGCCCCAGCATTTT
TRBJ1-2,-,TRBV29-1,-,CSVGGAGYNYGYTF,TGCAGCGTGGGGGGGGCAGGATATAACTATGGCTACACCTTC
TRBJ2-1,-,TRBV4-3,-,CASSLNTYNEQFF,TGCGCCAGCAGCCTAAACACCTACAATGAGCAGTTCTTC
TRBJ1-5,-,TRBV11-2,TRBD1,CASSGTEDQPQHF,TGTGCCAGCAGTGGGACAGAAGATCAGCCCCAGCATTTT
TRBJ1-4,once,TRBV7-8,-,CASSYRARQLFF,TGTGCCAGCAGCTACAGGGCACGCCAACTGTTTTTT
TRBJ1-6,-,TRBV18,-,CASSPRSSSSYNSPLHF,TGTGCCAGCTCACCACGCTCCTCGAGCTCCTATAATTCACCCCTCCACTTT
TRBJ1-3,-,TRBV21-1,-,CASAPDRGLIFDTIYF,TGTGCCAGCGCCCCGGACAGGGGACTTATATTCGACACCATATATTTT
TRBJ1-6,-,TRBV19,TRBD1,CASSSPTGDSWHNSPLHF,TGTGCCAGTAGTAGCCCGACAGGGGACTCGTGGCATAATTCACCCCTCCACTTT
TRBJ2-2,-,TRBV28,TRBD2,CASSGTSGGYGELFF,TGTGCCAGCAGTGGGACTAGCGGGGGGTACGGGGAGCTGTTTTTT
TRBJ1-1,-,TRBV28,-,CASRNRVYEAFF,TGTGCCAGCAGGAATAGAGTTTACGAAGCTTTCTTT
TRBJ2-7,-,TRBV6-6,TRBD2,CASGDPGRAEQYF,TGTGCCAGCGGGGACCCGGGGAGGGCCGAGCAGTACTTC
TRBJ2-1,few,TRBV12-3/TRBV12-4,-,CASSLVGGNEQFF,TGTGCCAGCAGTTTAGTAGGGGGCAATGAGCAGTTCTTC
TRBJ2-7,-,TRBV5-5,TRBD1,CASSSTRDRGSYEQYF,TGTGCCAGCAGCTCTACCCGGGACAGGGGCTCCTACGAGCAGTACTTC
TRBJ1-2,-,TRBV6-2/TRBV6-3,-,CASSDQGPNKNGYTF,TGTGCCAGCAGCGACCAGGGCCCCAACAAGAATGGCTACACCTTC
TRBJ2-4,-,TRBV18,TRBD1,CASSPRQGASNIQYF,TGTGCCAGCTCACCGAGACAGGGGGCCTCGAACATTCAGTACTTC
TRBJ1-2,-,TRBV7-6,TRBD1,CASSSTGTGGDGGYTF,TGTGCCAGCAGTTCAACCGGGACAGGGGGCGACGGTGGCTACACCTTC
TRBJ1-1,-,TRBV7-3,TRBD1,CASRPTGTNTEAFF,TGTGCCAGCAGACCGACAGGGACGAACACTGAAGCTTTCTTT